These T cell receptor beta chains were read from a single sample in a study of neurological immune-mediated disorders. TCRdb reprocessed the 5' RACE reads with MiXCR, giving one entry per CDR3 protein. The sample contains over 15,000 distinct CDR3 sequences, roughly 29% of which appear only once. Sample: PBMCs. These receptors all stem from a man between 45 and 60 years old with HTLV-1-associated myelopathy (HAM/TSP). Each CDR3 is given with its conserved first and last residue. Each record gives: CDR3 length, J gene, V gene, clone size, D gene, CDR3 DNA, CDR3 protein. The D gene is left open where the match is weak. Expanded clones get a size class; other rows say once, few or many, or leave the size out.

14 | TRBJ1-4 | TRBV18 | once | TRBD1 | TGTGCCAGCTCACCGACAGGGGCGAATGAAAAACTGTTTTTT | CASSPTGANEKLFF
17 | TRBJ2-3 | TRBV27 | - | TRBD1 | TGTGCCAGCAGTTCCATGACAGGGGGCCTTAGCACAGATACGCAGTATTTT | CASSSMTGGLSTDTQYF
15 | TRBJ1-4 | TRBV2 | few | - | TGTGCCAGCAGTGAAGCTGAGGCAGGGTACGAAAAACTGTTTTTT | CASSEAEAGYEKLFF
16 | TRBJ1-5 | TRBV7-2 | - | - | TGTGCCAGCAGCTTCGAGGGGGGAAATAGGAATCAGCCCCAGCATTTT | CASSFEGGNRNQPQHF
12 | TRBJ2-3 | TRBV20-1 | many | - | TGCAGTGCCCCCGATAGCACAGATACGCAGTATTTT | CSAPDSTDTQYF
19 | TRBJ2-7 | TRBV20-1 | many | - | TGCAGTGCTAGAAGTAGGGACCAACACGGCCCTAGGAGCTCCTACGAGCAGTACTTC | CSARSRDQHGPRSSYEQYF
17 | TRBJ2-4 | TRBV3-1 | - | TRBD1 | TGTGCCAGCAGCCCCTACGGACAGGGGCGAGCCAAAAACATTCAGTACTTC | CASSPYGQGRAKNIQYF
12 | TRBJ1-2 | TRBV7-2 | - | - | TGTGCCAGCAGCTTAGATGAGGTTGGCTACACCTTC | CASSLDEVGYTF
15 | TRBJ1-1 | TRBV6-5 | - | - | TGTGCCAGCAGTTACCAACCCGCCGGGAACACTGAAGCTTTCTTT | CASSYQPAGNTEAFF
13 | TRBJ1-6 | TRBV7-8 | - | - | TGTGCCAGCAGTCCTACGAGGAATTCACCCCTCCACTTT | CASSPTRNSPLHF
15 | TRBJ2-7 | TRBV5-1 | - | TRBD1 | TGCGCCAGTAAACCCCCGGGACAGGGGATTAGCGAGCAGTACTTC | CASKPPGQGISEQYF
13 | TRBJ2-2 | TRBV25-1 | - | - | TGTGTCAGCAGTGAGCCGGGCCTCCTTCAGCTGTTTTTT | CVSSEPGLLQLFF
14 | TRBJ1-1 | TRBV2 | many | TRBD1 | TGTGCCAGCAGGAACAGGGGTGGGTACACTGAAGCTTTCTTT | CASRNRGGYTEAFF
13 | TRBJ1-6 | TRBV20-1 | - | TRBD1 | TGCAGTGCTTCCCGACAGGGGAATTCACCCCTCCACTTT | CSASRQGNSPLHF
12 | TRBJ1-2 | TRBV20-1 | few | TRBD1 | TGCAGTGCAGGGGGACAGGGACTTGGCTACACCTTC | CSAGGQGLGYTF
15 | TRBJ1-4 | TRBV7-7 | few | TRBD1 | TGTGCCAGCAGCCCGAGGGACAGTCCTAATGAAAAACTGTTTTTT | CASSPRDSPNEKLFF
13 | TRBJ2-7 | TRBV29-1 | - | - | TGCAGCGTTGAAGATTCCTCTGGGGGAAGGCAGTACTTC | CSVEDSSGGRQYF
14 | TRBJ2-2 | TRBV2 | - | - | TGTGCCAGCACAAGGGACTGGAACACCGGGGAGCTGTTTTTT | CASTRDWNTGELFF
12 | TRBJ2-7 | TRBV29-1 | many | - | TGCAGCGTTGTGGACTCCTTTGGCGAGCAGTACTTC | CSVVDSFGEQYF
14 | TRBJ2-7 | TRBV12-3/TRBV12-4 | - | TRBD1 | TGTGCCAGCAGTTCCCGGACAGGGGGCTACGAGCAGTACTTC | CASSSRTGGYEQYF
17 | TRBJ2-1 | TRBV6-1 | many | - | TGTGCCAGCAGTGAACGGGACGGGGGAGTCTCTCACACTGAGCAGTTCTTC | CASSERDGGVSHTEQFF
14 | TRBJ1-1 | TRBV7-6 | - | - | TGTGCCAGCAGCTTACGAGGGGTGAACACTGAAGCTTTCTTT | CASSLRGVNTEAFF
15 | TRBJ2-3 | TRBV4-3 | - | TRBD2 | TGCGCCAGCAGCCAAGATACTAGCGGGGGGGATACGCAGTATTTT | CASSQDTSGGDTQYF
16 | TRBJ2-1 | TRBV18 | - | - | TGTGCCAGCTCACCACCGACCCAAGGTCGAGACAATGAGCAGTTCTTC | CASSPPTQGRDNEQFF
15 | TRBJ2-2 | TRBV12-3/TRBV12-4 | few | TRBD1 | TGTGCCAGCAGTCCCCCGGGACAGGGAACCGGGGAGCTGTTTTTT | CASSPPGQGTGELFF
15 | TRBJ1-1 | TRBV3-1 | - | - | TGTGCCAGCAGCCGCCTGACAGGTCCGAACACTGAAGCTTTCTTT | CASSRLTGPNTEAFF
14 | TRBJ2-2 | TRBV7-2 | many | - | TGTGCCAGCAGCTTACAGGCGTATACCGGGGAGCTGTTTTTT | CASSLQAYTGELFF
16 | TRBJ2-2 | TRBV5-1 | many | - | TGCGCCAGCAGCCGACTCAAGGGTGACGGGACCGGGGAGCTGTTTTTT | CASSRLKGDGTGELFF
11 | TRBJ2-1 | TRBV20-1 | - | - | TGCAGGGTGCGACGGGGGCTTGAGCAGTTCTTC | CRVRRGLEQFF
15 | TRBJ2-7 | TRBV20-1 | - | TRBD2 | TGCAGTGCTAGGCTTTCGGGGGGGCTTATTTTCGAGCAGTACTTC | CSARLSGGLIFEQYF
13 | TRBJ2-2 | TRBV20-1 | - | TRBD2 | TGCAGTGCAACTAGCGGGATAGGCGGGGAGCTGTTTTTT | CSATSGIGGELFF
16 | TRBJ2-7 | TRBV10-2 | - | TRBD1 | TGCGCCAGCAGTGAGTCGGCCGGGACAGGGTCCTACGAGCAGTACTTC | CASSESAGTGSYEQYF
13 | TRBJ2-4 | TRBV7-2 | - | TRBD2 | TGTGCCAGCAATAGCGGGGGCGGAGACATTCAGTACTTC | CASNSGGGDIQYF
12 | TRBJ2-1 | TRBV20-1 | - | - | TGCAGTGCTAGGCAGGGGCACAATGAGCAGTTCTTC | CSARQGHNEQFF
14 | TRBJ1-3 | TRBV20-1 | - | TRBD1 | TGCAGTGCCCTGGACAGGGGAAAGGGAAACACCATATATTTT | CSALDRGKGNTIYF
15 | TRBJ2-7 | TRBV6-1 | - | - | TGTGCCAGCAGTGTTGGAGGGTGGGGATTTTACGAGCAGTACTTC | CASSVGGWGFYEQYF
15 | TRBJ2-3 | TRBV20-1 | - | - | TGCAGTGCTAGCGGCAGCGAGGGAGTAGCAGATACGCAGTATTTT | CSASGSEGVADTQYF
13 | TRBJ2-7 | TRBV6-2/TRBV6-3 | - | - | TGTGCCAGCAGTGTGGGGAGACTCTACGAGCAGTACTTC | CASSVGRLYEQYF
14 | TRBJ2-7 | TRBV5-1 | few | - | TGCGCCAGCAGCTTGGAACGGATTCCTGGCGAGCAGTACTTC | CASSLERIPGEQYF
11 | TRBJ1-1 | TRBV29-1 | - | - | TGCAGCGCTCGGTTGAACACTGAAGCTTTCTTT | CSARLNTEAFF
14 | TRBJ1-1 | TRBV29-1 | - | - | TGCAGCGTTGAAGATGGGGGTCGTGCCACTGAAGCTTTCTTT | CSVEDGGRATEAFF